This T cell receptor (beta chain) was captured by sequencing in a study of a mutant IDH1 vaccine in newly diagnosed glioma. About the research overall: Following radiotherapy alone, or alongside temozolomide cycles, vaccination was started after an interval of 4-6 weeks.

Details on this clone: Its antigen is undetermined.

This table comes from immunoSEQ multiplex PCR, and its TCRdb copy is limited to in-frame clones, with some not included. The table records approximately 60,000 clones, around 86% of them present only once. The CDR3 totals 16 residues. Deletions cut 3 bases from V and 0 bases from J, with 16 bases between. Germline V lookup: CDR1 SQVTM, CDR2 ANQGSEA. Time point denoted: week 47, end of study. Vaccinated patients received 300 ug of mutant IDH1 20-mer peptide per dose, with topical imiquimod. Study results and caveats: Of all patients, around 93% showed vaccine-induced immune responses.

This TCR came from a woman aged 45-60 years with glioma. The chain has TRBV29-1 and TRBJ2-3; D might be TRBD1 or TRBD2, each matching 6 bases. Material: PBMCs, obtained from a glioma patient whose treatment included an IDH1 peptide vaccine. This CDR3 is CSVDGAPGASTDTQYF. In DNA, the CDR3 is TGCAGCGTTGATGGGGCTCCGGGGGCTAGCACAGATACGCAGTATTTT.